Described below is a single T cell receptor (beta chain) sequence and its context. Its antigen is not identified. Template switching added a universal primer site, and cDNA bore unique molecular identifiers. TCRdb passed the 5' RACE reads through MiXCR, listing each CDR3 protein once. The data hold roughly 230,000 distinct CDR3 sequences, with roughly 8% observed a single time. This sample is drawn from a study of identical twins. General observations from the study: Insertions were reduced in abundant cord blood beta clonotypes but not in memory repertoires. Twins showed weaker excess sharing in their beta out-of-frame sequences.

CDR1 and CDR2 from the germline V gene are LNHNV and YYDKDF (reference sequence). The CDR3 length is 15 residues. V was shortened by 0 bases and J by 5 bases, with 10 bases between the two germline ends. The data were also submitted as part of a second study, on yellow fever vaccine responses in identical twins.

The chain uses TRBV15 and TRBJ2-2; perhaps D is TRBD1 or TRBD2 (5 bases each). The specimen was CD8+ T cells sorted from blood. This sequence was found in a woman aged 18 to 35 in good health. CDR3 sequence: CATSRESWGTGELFF. The CDR3 DNA follows: TGTGCCACCAGCAGAGAGAGCTGGGGGACCGGGGAGCTGTTTTTT.